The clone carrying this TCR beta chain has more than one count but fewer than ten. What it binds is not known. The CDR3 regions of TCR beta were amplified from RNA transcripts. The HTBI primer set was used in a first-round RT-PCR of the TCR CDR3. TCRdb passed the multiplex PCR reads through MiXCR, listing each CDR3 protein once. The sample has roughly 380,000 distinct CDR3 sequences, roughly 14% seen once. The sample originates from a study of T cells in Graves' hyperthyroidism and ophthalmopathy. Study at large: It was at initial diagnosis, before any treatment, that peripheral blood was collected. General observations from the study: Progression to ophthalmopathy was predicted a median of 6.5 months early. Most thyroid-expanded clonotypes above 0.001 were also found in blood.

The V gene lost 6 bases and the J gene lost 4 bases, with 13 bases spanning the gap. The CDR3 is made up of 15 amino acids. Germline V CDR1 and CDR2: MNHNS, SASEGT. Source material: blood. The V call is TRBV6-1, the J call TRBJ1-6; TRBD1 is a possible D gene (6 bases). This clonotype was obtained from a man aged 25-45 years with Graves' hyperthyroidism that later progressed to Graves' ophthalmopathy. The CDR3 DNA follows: TGTGCCAGCAGCTCCTACAGGGATTATAATTCACCCCTCCACTTT. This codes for CASSSYRDYNSPLHF.